The next 26 T cell receptor beta chains were all read from a single sample in a study of vaccination effects on CD4 cells after COVID-19. In the ViraFEST assay, antigen-specific CD4+ clonotypes were identified by expansion after peptide-pool stimulation. The culture ran for less than 12 days, and then CD4+ T cells were isolated. Vaccine recipients, nucleocapsid antibody negative, had no prior SARS-CoV-2 infection. No antigen has been assigned to these receptors. Sequenced by immunoSEQ multiplex PCR; TCRdb stores in-frame clones only, minus some. The sample shows about 55,000 clones, roughly two thirds of them seen only once. The input for sequencing was CD4+ T cells from PBMCs cultured with SARS-CoV-2 spike peptides, taken before COVID-19 vaccination. These receptor sequences come from a human donor who received a COVID-19 vaccine.

In its sample, this clone was seen once. The rearrangement joins TRBV15 to TRBJ1-1, with D possibly matching TRBD1 (5 bases). The V end lost 4 bases, the J end lost 4 bases, and 10 bases lay between the germline ends. CDR1 and CDR2 (germline): LNHNV, YYDKDF (reference sequence). This CDR3 is 13 amino acids long. CDR3 sequence reads: CATSTGGSTEAFF. CDR3 DNA: TGTGCCACCAGCACGGGGGGTTCCACTGAAGCTTTCTTT.

V is TRBV2 and J is TRBJ1-3, with unresolved D. The CDR3 extends over 13 amino acids. Looked up from germline, CDR1 is SNHLY and CDR2 is FYNNEI. V gave up 7 bases and J gave up 3 bases, with 10 bases separating them. This CDR3 is CASTLGGGNTIYF. CDR3 sequence (DNA): TGTGCCAGCACCCTGGGTGGTGGAAACACCATATATTTT.

This clone showed up just once. The rearrangement joins TRBV5-1 to TRBJ1-2; 9 bases match TRBD1. The CDR3 has 14 residues. Looked up from germline, CDR1 is SGHRS and CDR2 is YFSETQ. J was trimmed by 6 bases and V by 4 bases; bases with no gene match: 7. CDR3 protein: CASSKRQGVNGYTF. DNA for the CDR3: TGCGCCAGCAGCAAGCGACAGGGGGTGAATGGCTACACCTTC.

This rearrangement joins TRBV6-5 to TRBJ1-2; 7 bases fit TRBD1. CDR1 and CDR2 from the germline V gene are MNHEY and SVGAGI. This CDR3 contains 13 residues. Unmatched junction bases numbered 8, after V lost 7 bases and J lost 6 bases. CDR3 DNA: TGTGCCAGCACCGACAGGGAAGCACATGGCTACACCTTC. This codes for CASTDREAHGYTF.

For the CDR3, the DNA is TGTGCCATCAGTGAGTCAACTAATGAAAAACTGTTTTTT. It codes for CAISESTNEKLFF. The chain carries TRBV10-3 and TRBJ1-4; D is unresolved. This CDR3 is built from 13 residues. Trimming left V 0 bases short and J 1 base short, with 0 bases between. Germline V CDR1 and CDR2: ENHRY, SYGVKD.

The chain carries TRBV12-3 or TRBV12-4 and TRBJ1-3; 7 nucleotides agree with TRBD1. The CDR3 loop spans 13 amino acids. Trimming removed 5 bases from V and 4 bases from J; junction bases left unmatched: 2. The CDR3 region is CASSGTEGNTIYF. Written as DNA, the CDR3 is TGTGCCAGCAGTGGGACAGAGGGAAACACCATATATTTT.

This clone was observed a few times. The chain is built from TRBV11-2 and TRBJ1-1; 7 bases map to TRBD1. Germline values: CDR1 SGHAT, CDR2 FQNNGV. V shed 0 bases, J shed 7 bases, and the junction held 8 bases outside the gene matches. The CDR3 runs to 15 residues. Here the CDR3 reads CASSLDEGAHGEAFF. In DNA, the CDR3 is TGTGCCAGCAGCTTAGATGAGGGGGCACATGGTGAAGCTTTCTTT.

This clone was detected only once. The chain combines TRBV5-4 with TRBJ2-1; 8 nucleotides align to TRBD2. The CDR3 contains 16 residues. The germline V gene encodes CDR1 SGHNT and CDR2 YYREEE (reference sequence). V gave up 0 bases and J gave up 2 bases; unmatched junction bases: 4. Here the CDR3 reads CASSLGTAGAYNEQFF. CDR3 DNA sequence: TGTGCCAGCAGCTTGGGTACAGCGGGGGCCTACAATGAGCAGTTCTTC. The whole variable domain, filled in from reference TRBV5-4 and TRBJ2-1, reads ETGVTQSPTHLIKTRGQQVTLRCSSQSGHNTVSWYQQALGQGPQFIFQYYREEENGRGNFPPRFSGLQFPNYSSELNVNALELDDSALYLCASSLGTAGAYNEQFFGPGTRLTVL.

The chain joins TRBV15 to TRBJ1-2; D gene ambiguous. V gave up 0 bases and J gave up 8 bases, with 4 bases separating them. Germline values: CDR1 LNHNV, CDR2 YYDKDF (reference sequence). The CDR3 has 11 amino acids. The CDR3 loop reads CATSRDGGYTF. The CDR3 DNA sequence: TGTGCCACCAGCAGAGATGGGGGCTACACCTTC.

Only a few counts were recorded for this clone. This rearrangement joins TRBV4-3 to TRBJ1-2, with 8 bases lining up with TRBD1. Germline V CDR1 and CDR2: LGHNA, YSLEER. This CDR3 is 14 amino acids long. J gave up 4 bases and V 0 bases, and 1 base lay outside the gene matches. The CDR3 nucleotides are TGCGCCAGCAGCCAAGAACAGGGGGGCTATGGCTACACCTTC. Residues: CASSQEQGGYGYTF.

V usage is TRBV7-9 and J usage is TRBJ2-3; D gene unclear. Germline values: CDR1 SEHNR, CDR2 FQNEAQ (reference sequence). Trimming took 2 bases from V and 4 from J, leaving 13 bases between them. The CDR3 is 15 residues long. CDR3 in DNA: TGTGCCAGCAGCTTACAGTTGGGGAACTCAGATACGCAGTATTTT. Amino acid sequence: CASSLQLGNSDTQYF.

The chain employs TRBV6-6 and TRBJ2-7; D may be TRBD2 (6 bases). The CDR3 is made up of 13 amino acids. With 7 bases removed from V and 3 bases from J, the gap between germline ends came to 13 bases. CDR1 is MNHNY and CDR2 is SVGAGI in the germline V gene (reference sequence). The CDR3 region is CASIAGGNYEQYF. In nucleotides, the CDR3 is TGTGCCAGCATCGCCGGGGGTAACTACGAGCAGTACTTC.

CDR3 nucleotide sequence: TGTGCCAGCAGGGGGGGCTTCACTGAAGCTTTCTTT. Protein product: CASRGGFTEAFF. The chain joins TRBV27 to TRBJ1-1, with D possibly matching TRBD1 (6 bases). The germline V gene encodes CDR1 MNHEY and CDR2 SMNVEV (reference sequence). The CDR3 consists of 12 residues. The V end was cut by 6 bases, the J end by 4 bases, with 9 bases between.

The V and J genes are TRBV7-6 and TRBJ1-4, with D possibly being TRBD1 (5 bases). V lost 4 bases, J lost 7 bases, and 10 bases lay in between. The CDR3 has 13 residues. Germline V CDR1 and CDR2: SGHVS, FNYEAQ. In DNA, the CDR3 is TGTGCCAGCAGCTCGTGGGGGAGTGAAAAACTGTTTTTT. This gives the protein CASSSWGSEKLFF.

The chain carries TRBV4-2 and TRBJ2-1, with 9 positions matching TRBD2. CDR3 size: 16 residues. The germline gives CDR1 LGHNA, CDR2 YNFKEQ. After removal of 3 bases from V and 6 bases from J, the junction contained 9 bases not matched to a gene. The CDR3 protein is CASSQGASGVFNEQFF. The CDR3 DNA follows: TGTGCCAGCAGCCAGGGGGCTAGCGGGGTCTTCAATGAGCAGTTCTTC.

The chain recombines TRBV4-3 with TRBJ1-1, with D unclear. Germline V gene lookup returns CDR1 LGHNA and CDR2 YSLEER. The CDR3 loop spans 14 amino acids. The germline V and J ends were trimmed by 0 bases and 0 bases, with 5 bases remaining between them. The CDR3 loop is CASSQDPLNTEAFF. The CDR3 region has the DNA TGCGCCAGCAGCCAAGACCCACTGAACACTGAAGCTTTCTTT.

This clone is medium-sized (0.01 to 0.1%) within its sample. The chain couples TRBV30 to TRBJ1-2; no definite D call. Germline CDR1 and CDR2: GTSNPN and SVGIG (reference sequence). The CDR3 contains 13 residues. Trimming removed 0 bases at V and 5 bases at J, with 10 bases between. The CDR3 bases are TGTGCCTGGAGTGTTATAGCGGAGTATGGCTACACCTTC. As protein: CAWSVIAEYGYTF.

The chain is built from TRBV5-1 and TRBJ1-5; the D is unclear. The germline gives CDR1 SGHRS, CDR2 YFSETQ. Trimming pared 0 bases from V and 3 bases from J, leaving 10 bases between. The CDR3 contains 15 residues. The CDR3 DNA reads as TGCGCCAGCAGCTTGGGGCCGGGTGCCAATCAGCCCCAGCATTTT. Translating gives CASSLGPGANQPQHF.

The V and J genes are TRBV3-1 (or the pseudogene TRBV3-2) and TRBJ1-2, with a weak D call TRBD1 (6 bases). The germline CDR1 and CDR2 sequences are LGHDT and YNNKEL (reference sequence). V lost 0 bases and J lost 8, with 10 bases in between. The CDR3 extends over 13 amino acids. In nucleotides, the CDR3 is TGTGCCAGCAGCCAAGACAGGGGTCGGGGCTACACCTTC. Translated, it gives CASSQDRGRGYTF.

The chain is built from TRBV25-1 and TRBJ1-6, with 7 bases identical to TRBD1. CDR1 MGHDK and CDR2 SYGVNS come from the germline V gene. The CDR3 extends over 16 amino acids. V shed 6 bases, J shed 0 bases, and the junction held 5 bases outside the gene matches. CDR3 amino acids: CASSRQGSSYNSPLHF. In nucleotides, the CDR3 is TGTGCCAGCAGCCGACAGGGTAGCTCCTATAATTCACCCCTCCACTTT.

CDR3 sequence reads: CSASYRGSYNEQFF. As DNA, the CDR3 is TGCAGTGCTAGTTACAGGGGGTCTTACAATGAGCAGTTCTTC. This chain uses TRBV20-1 with TRBJ2-1; 8 bases agree with TRBD1. Trimming took 3 bases from V and 4 from J; bases not matched to a gene: 5. The CDR3 covers 14 residues. Germline values: CDR1 DFQATT, CDR2 SNEGSKA (reference sequence).

The rearrangement links TRBV29-1 to TRBJ2-7, with 7 bases aligning to TRBD1. V trimming: 5 bases; J trimming: 7 bases; junction bases outside the gene matches: 11. The CDR3 sequence is 13 residues long. Per the germline V gene, CDR1 is SQVTM and CDR2 is ANQGSEA. CDR3 residues: CSVFTRTGWEQYF. For the CDR3, the DNA is TGCAGCGTTTTCACGCGGACAGGTTGGGAGCAGTACTTC.

CDR3 amino acids: CASTPGLAGAEQYF. CDR3 bases: TGTGCCAGCACCCCGGGACTAGCGGGAGCCGAGCAGTACTTC. The chain has TRBV6-5 and TRBJ2-7, with TRBD2 identical over 14 bases. Germline-derived CDR1 and CDR2 are MNHEY and SVGAGI. V gave up 7 bases and J gave up 6 bases; unmatched junction bases: 5. The CDR3 runs 14 residues.

The chain is built from TRBV5-6 and TRBJ1-1; D is perhaps TRBD1 (5 bases). Germline loops: CDR1 SGHDT, CDR2 YYEEEE. This CDR3 region has 16 residues. Trimming removed 0 bases at V and 5 bases at J, with 17 bases between. Here the CDR3 DNA reads TGTGCCAGCAGCTTGGCGTGGCAGGGCGGTGAAACTGAAGCTTTCTTT. Translation gives CASSLAWQGGETEAFF.

This clone showed up just a few times. The chain carries TRBV19 and TRBJ1-6; TRBD1 matches 8 bases. The trim removed 6 bases at V and 7 bases at J, leaving 11 bases unmatched. The CDR3 has 16 amino acids. Germline CDR1 LNHDA, CDR2 SQIVND (reference sequence). The CDR3 region is CASSVSWTGSNSPLHF. The CDR3 DNA follows: TGTGCCAGTAGCGTAAGCTGGACAGGGTCGAATTCACCCCTCCACTTT.

The chain couples TRBV6-4 to TRBJ2-2; D call uncertain. V lost 4 bases and J lost 1, with 7 bases in between. The CDR3 runs 14 residues. CDR1 and CDR2 from the germline V gene are MRHNA and SNTAGT. This CDR3 reads CASSGERNTGELFF. The CDR3 DNA is TGTGCCAGCAGTGGCGAGAGGAACACCGGGGAGCTGTTTTTT.